This T cell receptor beta chain stems from a study of blood T cell repertoires in COVID-19. The overall study: Both acute and convalescent COVID-19 samples were obtained from the United States, Italy and Spain. From T cells, B-cell-depleted T cells, or PBMCs came the material, which was cDNA or gDNA.

Under the authors' procedure: The assay estimated nucleated cells by amplifying reference gene primers. The assay was immunoSEQ multiplex PCR, and TCRdb's table has in-frame clones only and misses some. V, J and clone size derive from that table, while D and trimming were established from the DNA sequence. Found here are 150,000 to 200,000 clones, around 76% of them singletons; the top ten hold just over 8.5%. The CDR3 totals 16 residues. The germline V gene encodes CDR1 MNHEY and CDR2 SVGAGI. V lost 2 bases and J lost 5, with 19 bases in between. Source material: peripheral blood. The source is a woman in her fifties or sixties with active or convalescent COVID-19. V usage is TRBV6-5 and J usage is TRBJ2-7; TRBD2 is a possible D gene (7 bases). The CDR3 DNA reads as TGTGCCAGCAGTTACGGTAGATCGGGGGGCAAGAACGAGCAGTACTTC. It codes for CASSYGRSGGKNEQYF.